What follows are 14 T cell receptor beta chains derived from one specimen sequenced in a study of beta chain features in type 1 diabetes (dated by TCRdb to 2016 to 2018). The library came from the immunoSEQ multiplex PCR assay. The High Capacity cDNA Reverse Transcription Kit was used to reverse transcribe all of the isolated RNA, meaning that expressed TCRB transcripts were what got sequenced. Sourced from immuneACCESS, this table was stored by TCRdb with only in-frame sequences that have V and J called. A share of the clones is absent; for the studies checked, an unresolved V gene accounts for under half, and the remainder has no known explanation. The sample table contains 300,000 to 450,000 clones; only one count was recorded for 9.5% to 10% of them. About 0.6% of the sample rests with the top ten. These receptors are not linked to any known antigen. The paper's findings and limits, for the study overall: Type 1 diabetes patients showed a moderate but significant shortening of TCRB CDR3 length in all four CD4+ subsets.

Sequenced material: central memory CD4+ T cells from blood. The origin of the receptors is a man younger than 45 with type 1 diabetes.

This clone was counted at least ten times. The J gene is TRBJ1-2, the V gene TRBV2, with D maybe TRBD1 (5 bases). This CDR3 comprises 12 residues. V lost 4 bases, J lost 6 bases, and 9 bases lay in between. From germline, CDR1 is SNHLY and CDR2 FYNNEI. CDR3 protein: CASSVRGNGYTF. CDR3 nucleotides: TGTGCCAGCAGTGTCCGGGGGAATGGCTACACCTTC.

The chain combines TRBV25-1 with TRBJ2-5; the D is unclear. The J call is in doubt because the DNA end fits TRBJ2-7 better. The CDR3 consists of 14 residues. Germline-derived CDR1 and CDR2 are MGHDK and SYGVNS. The CDR3 coding sequence is TGTGCCAGCAGTGATCGGTACTCAAGCTACGAGCAGTACTTC. Translating it yields CASSDRYSSYEQYF.

V is TRBV7-2 and J is TRBJ2-7; 8 bases are a match to TRBD2. There are 17 residues in the CDR3. Germline-derived CDR1 and CDR2 are SGHTA and FQGNSA. Unmatched junction bases numbered 13, after V lost 4 bases and J lost 2 bases. CDR3 in DNA: TGTGCCAGCAGCTCCCGGGATGCGACTAGCGTTCCCTACGAGCAGTACTTC. Translated: CASSSRDATSVPYEQYF.

This sequence joins TRBV25-1 and TRBJ2-1; D may be TRBD1 (5 bases). The CDR3 is made up of 16 amino acids. Germline V lookup: CDR1 MGHDK, CDR2 SYGVNS. V dropped 6 bases and J dropped 3 bases, with 18 bases sitting between them. The CDR3 nucleotides are TGTGCCAGCAGATCTACCGAAGGGGCGAACTACAATGAGCAGTTCTTC. Encoded protein: CASRSTEGANYNEQFF.

At least ten counts were recorded for this clone. V gene TRBV5-1 combines with J gene TRBJ1-1, with a possible D match to TRBD1 (5 bases). The V end was cut by 3 bases, the J end by 5 bases, with 11 bases between. Germline loops: CDR1 SGHRS, CDR2 YFSETQ. The CDR3 consists of 13 residues. Written as DNA, the CDR3 is TGCGCCAGCAGCTCTCAGCAGGGTACTGAAGCTTTCTTT. It is translated as CASSSQQGTEAFF.

The chain links TRBV7-2 to TRBJ1-2; D is possibly TRBD1 (5 bases). The CDR3 runs 15 residues. Germline V lookup: CDR1 SGHTA, CDR2 FQGNSA. Between the trimmed V and J ends, which lost 1 base and 5 bases, there was a span of 14 bases. Here the CDR3 DNA reads TGTGCCAGCAGCTTAGAAGGAGGGGCGGCGTATGGCTACACCTTC. This gives the protein CASSLEGGAAYGYTF.

This clone was picked up many times. V usage is TRBV18 and J usage is TRBJ2-1; 8 bases agree with TRBD2. V gave up 3 bases and J gave up 8 bases; unmatched junction bases: 6. Germline CDR1 and CDR2: KGHSH and LQKENI. The CDR3 has 14 residues. CDR3: CASSPGREVYEQFF. The DNA for the CDR3 is TGTGCCAGCTCACCGGGGCGGGAGGTCTATGAGCAGTTCTTC.

This clone was counted only a few times. This sequence joins TRBV2 and TRBJ2-7; 14 nucleotides line up with TRBD2. The CDR3 covers 15 residues. Germline CDR1 is SNHLY and CDR2 is FYNNEI. J was trimmed by 7 bases and V by 6 bases; bases with no gene match: 8. Here the CDR3 reads CASRDPGLAGEEQYF. Written as DNA, the CDR3 is TGTGCCAGCAGGGACCCGGGACTAGCGGGAGAAGAGCAGTACTTC.

This clone appeared many times. The chain recombines TRBV28 with TRBJ2-5, with 7 bases that match TRBD1. Per the germline V gene, CDR1 is MDHEN and CDR2 is SYDVKM. The CDR3 contains 14 residues. V gave up 8 bases and J gave up 9 bases; unmatched junction bases: 15. The CDR3 sequence: CASLRQGALGPQYF. CDR3 DNA: TGTGCCAGCCTCCGACAGGGCGCTTTAGGGCCCCAGTACTTC.

In regard to this clone: Additional DNA sequences in this sample encode the identical CDR3. This sequence joins TRBV7-9 and TRBJ1-5; D perhaps matches TRBD1 (5 bases). From germline, CDR1 is SEHNR and CDR2 FQNEAQ (reference sequence). The CDR3 covers 13 residues. With 5 bases removed from V and 2 bases from J, the gap between germline ends came to 7 bases. The CDR3 DNA is TGTGCCAGCAGCCCGGGACGCAATCAGCCCCAGCATTTT. Its protein product is CASSPGRNQPQHF.

This clone has just a few counts. The V gene is TRBV4-2, the J gene TRBJ2-7, with 8 bases matching TRBD2. Germline V gene sequence: CDR1 LGHNA, CDR2 YNFKEQ. The CDR3 spans 16 residues. V shed 4 bases and J 0 bases; nucleotides not matched to a gene: 8. The CDR3 region has the DNA TGTGCCAGCAGCCCGGGCGGGCTAGCGGGCTCCTACGAGCAGTACTTC. This translates into CASSPGGLAGSYEQYF.

The rearrangement uses TRBV6-1 and TRBJ2-7, with TRBD1 matching over 8 bases. With 4 bases clipped from V and 7 bases from J, the junction kept 9 bases outside the gene matches. The CDR3 covers 14 residues. Germline V gene data show CDR1 as MNHNS and CDR2 as SASEGT. CDR3 region: CASSAGGKVWEQYF. The CDR3 region has the DNA TGTGCCAGCAGTGCAGGGGGCAAAGTGTGGGAGCAGTACTTC.

The table lists this clone with a few counts. The V and J genes are TRBV7-2 and TRBJ2-6; possible D gene TRBD2, 6 bases. Trimming cost V 8 bases and J 12 bases, with 20 bases left between them. Per germline, CDR1 SGHTA and CDR2 FQGNSA. CDR3 length equals 14 residues. The CDR3 region is CASGGGRGMSVLTF. The CDR3 coding sequence is TGTGCCAGCGGAGGTGGCCGGGGGATGAGCGTCCTGACTTTC. Full variable domain (remainder filled in from reference TRBV7-2 and TRBJ2-6): GAGVSQSPSNKVTEKGKDVELRCDPISGHTALYWYRQSLGQGLEFLIYFQGNSAPDKSGLPSDRFSAERTGGSVSTLTIQRTQQEDSAVYLCASGGGRGMSVLTFGAGSRLTVL.

This clone was recorded at least ten times. The rearrangement joins TRBV29-1 to TRBJ2-2; 7 positions match TRBD1. In germline, CDR1 is SQVTM, CDR2 ANQGSEA. Trimming took 6 bases from V and 1 from J; bases not matched to a gene: 2. CDR3 size: 13 residues. The DNA for the CDR3 is TGCAGCGTGGGACAGATGAACACCGGGGAGCTGTTTTTT. Protein product: CSVGQMNTGELFF.